A selection of T cell receptor beta chains follows, all from one sample in a study of a mutant IDH1 vaccine in newly diagnosed glioma. No antigen is known for these receptors. This table comes from immunoSEQ multiplex PCR, and its TCRdb copy is limited to in-frame clones, with some not included. The sample shows around 38,000 clones, about 86% of them seen only once. Sequenced material: PBMCs, taken from a glioma patient whose treatment included an IDH1 peptide vaccine. The receptor source for this set is a young man with glioma. CDR3s include the opening cysteine and the closing phenylalanine or tryptophan. A D gene is named only where the DNA matches it firmly. A row's size may be missing; if present it is once, few, many or a size class.

TRBJ2-2	TRBD1	TRBV30	NA	TGTGCCTGGAGGGGACAGGGGACCGGGGAGCTGTTTTTT	CAWRGQGTGELFF
TRBJ2-7	TRBD1	TRBV18	NA	TGTGCCAGCTCACCGGGACAGGGGAAATACGAGCAGTACTTC	CASSPGQGKYEQYF
TRBJ2-1	TRBD2	TRBV6-1	NA	TGTGCCAGCAGTGAGCTAGCGGATATACAATGGAATGAGCAGTTCTTC	CASSELADIQWNEQFF
TRBJ1-4	TRBD1	TRBV4-3	NA	TGCGCCAGCAGCCAAGGGATTGGACAGGGCCGGGAAAAACTGTTTTTT	CASSQGIGQGREKLFF
TRBJ2-7	NA	TRBV6-5	NA	TGTGCCAGCAGAATAGGAGATTCCTACGAGCAGTACTTC	CASRIGDSYEQYF
TRBJ1-2	NA	TRBV5-1	NA	TGCGCCAGCAGCTTGGATCTGGGTTCGGTTGATGGCTACACCTTC	CASSLDLGSVDGYTF
TRBJ2-6	TRBD1	TRBV30	NA	TGTGCCTGGAGTGTAGACGCCCCCGGGACAGGGAACAGTGGGGCCAACGTCCTGACTTTC	CAWSVDAPGTGNSGANVLTF
TRBJ2-7	NA	TRBV2	NA	TGTGCCAGCAGCCGGACAGAGAGCATCTCCTACGAGCAGTACTTC	CASSRTESISYEQYF
TRBJ1-4	TRBD1	TRBV28	NA	TGTGCCAGCAGTTTCGGGACAGGTGAAAAACTGTTTTTT	CASSFGTGEKLFF
TRBJ1-6	NA	TRBV27	NA	TGTGCCAGCAGTCAGGACGGGAGCTCCTATAATTCACCCCTCCACTTT	CASSQDGSSYNSPLHF
TRBJ2-1	TRBD2	TRBV5-1	NA	TGCGCCAGCAGCGGGGGTGAACTAGCGGGAGTTGGGTACAATGAGCAGTTCTTC	CASSGGELAGVGYNEQFF
TRBJ2-3	NA	TRBV2	NA	TGTGCCAGCAGTGAAGGGCTTGTGACAGATACGCAGTATTTT	CASSEGLVTDTQYF
TRBJ2-2	NA	TRBV9	NA	TGTGCCAGCAGCGTCGGCGCGAACACCGGGGAGCTGTTTTTT	CASSVGANTGELFF
TRBJ1-1	NA	TRBV5-1	NA	TGCGCCAGCAGCTGGGACACTCTAAACACTGAAGCTTTCTTT	CASSWDTLNTEAFF
TRBJ2-7	TRBD1	TRBV6-1	NA	TGTGCCAGCACCCTGACAGGGGGCGCAAGCTACGAGCAGTACTTC	CASTLTGGASYEQYF
TRBJ1-4	TRBD1	TRBV19	once	TGTGCCAGTCGAACAGGGGACGAACGGGAAAAACTGTTTTTT	CASRTGDEREKLFF
TRBJ2-5	TRBD2	TRBV29-1	NA	TGCAGCGTGGGTAGGACTAGCGGAAACGTTCACCAAGAGACCCAGTACTTC	CSVGRTSGNVHQETQYF
TRBJ2-7	TRBD2	TRBV19	NA	TGTGCCAGTAGTGTCCTAGCGGGAGCCTACGAGCAGTACTTC	CASSVLAGAYEQYF
TRBJ1-2	TRBD1	TRBV14	NA	TGTGCCAGCAGCCAAGCCGGGACAGGGTTGGATGGCTACACCTTC	CASSQAGTGLDGYTF
TRBJ2-5	NA	TRBV6-1	NA	TGTGCCAGCAGTATATTAAAGGAGGGCCCAAAGACCCAGTACTTC	CASSILKEGPKTQYF
TRBJ1-2	NA	TRBV6-1	NA	TGTGCCAGCAGTGAATTCAGATTAGGAGCCTCTAACTATGGCTACACCTTC	CASSEFRLGASNYGYTF
TRBJ2-2	NA	TRBV6-4	NA	TGTGCCAGCAGTGAAGCGGCCAGGGGAGGGACCGGGGAGCTGTTTTTT	CASSEAARGGTGELFF
TRBJ1-5	NA	TRBV6-1	NA	TGTGCCAGCAGACAGGGAAATCAGCCCCAGCATTTT	CASRQGNQPQHF
TRBJ1-1	NA	TRBV30	few	TGTGCCTGGAGGGTCAGCCGAAGGCAGAACACTGAAGCTTTCTTT	CAWRVSRRQNTEAFF
TRBJ1-6	TRBD1	TRBV9	once	TGTGCCAGCGACAGGGATGGGTCACCCCTCCACTTT	CASDRDGSPLHF
TRBJ2-1	NA	TRBV27	NA	TGTGCCAGCAGTTTATACGGTAATGAGCAGTTCTTC	CASSLYGNEQFF
TRBJ2-2	TRBD1	TRBV13	NA	TGTGCCAGCAGCTTTGAACAGGGGGCGGACACCGGGGAGCTGTTTTTT	CASSFEQGADTGELFF
TRBJ1-1	TRBD1	TRBV7-9	NA	TGTGCCAGCAGCCCGACAGGGTCTGAAGCTTTCTTT	CASSPTGSEAFF
TRBJ2-7	NA	TRBV4-1	NA	TGCGCCAGCAGCCCGATTGGACAGAGGACCTACGAGCAGTACTTC	CASSPIGQRTYEQYF